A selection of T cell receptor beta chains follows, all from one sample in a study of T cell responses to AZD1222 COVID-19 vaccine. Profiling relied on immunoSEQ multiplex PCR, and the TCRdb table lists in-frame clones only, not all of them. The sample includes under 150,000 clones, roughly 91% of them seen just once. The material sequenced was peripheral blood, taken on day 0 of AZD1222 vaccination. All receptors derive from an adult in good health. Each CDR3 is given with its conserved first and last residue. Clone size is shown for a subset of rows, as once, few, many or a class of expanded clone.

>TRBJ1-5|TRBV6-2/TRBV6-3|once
CASSRGSGTGGGNQPQHF
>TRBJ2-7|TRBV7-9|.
CASSFDREREQYF
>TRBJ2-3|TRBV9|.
CASSERAGVYVDTQYF
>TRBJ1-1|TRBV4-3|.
CASSQDGYTEAFF
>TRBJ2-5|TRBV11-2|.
CASSPAGSGGAETQYF
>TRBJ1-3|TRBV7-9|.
CASSLQGAGNTIYF
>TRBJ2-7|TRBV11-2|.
CASSPNPRRWDRGYEQYF
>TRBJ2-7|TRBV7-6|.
CASSLYGTGRSYEQYF
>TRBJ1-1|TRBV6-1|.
CASSEVGRNTEAFF
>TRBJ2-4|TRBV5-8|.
CASSLGPAGGEWKNIQYF
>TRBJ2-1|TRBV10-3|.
CAISESPLGSYNEQFF
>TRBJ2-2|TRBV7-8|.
CASSFGLVGANTGELFF
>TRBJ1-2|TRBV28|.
CASSWGGQVLTYGYTF
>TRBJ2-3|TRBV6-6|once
CASSRPFTDGGRMDTQYF
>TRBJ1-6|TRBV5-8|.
CASSLGEPRKVSPLHF
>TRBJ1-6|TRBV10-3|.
CAISESNGENSPLHF
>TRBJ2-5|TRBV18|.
CASSAQGPQIQETQYF
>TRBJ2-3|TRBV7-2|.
CASSYGGANEDTQYF
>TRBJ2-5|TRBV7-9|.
CASSLYSGRAEGETQYF
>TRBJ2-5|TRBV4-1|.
CASSQQAGGQETQYF
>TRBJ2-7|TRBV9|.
CASSPGTSGVYEQYF
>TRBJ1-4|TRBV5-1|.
CASSLSRGPVNEKLFF